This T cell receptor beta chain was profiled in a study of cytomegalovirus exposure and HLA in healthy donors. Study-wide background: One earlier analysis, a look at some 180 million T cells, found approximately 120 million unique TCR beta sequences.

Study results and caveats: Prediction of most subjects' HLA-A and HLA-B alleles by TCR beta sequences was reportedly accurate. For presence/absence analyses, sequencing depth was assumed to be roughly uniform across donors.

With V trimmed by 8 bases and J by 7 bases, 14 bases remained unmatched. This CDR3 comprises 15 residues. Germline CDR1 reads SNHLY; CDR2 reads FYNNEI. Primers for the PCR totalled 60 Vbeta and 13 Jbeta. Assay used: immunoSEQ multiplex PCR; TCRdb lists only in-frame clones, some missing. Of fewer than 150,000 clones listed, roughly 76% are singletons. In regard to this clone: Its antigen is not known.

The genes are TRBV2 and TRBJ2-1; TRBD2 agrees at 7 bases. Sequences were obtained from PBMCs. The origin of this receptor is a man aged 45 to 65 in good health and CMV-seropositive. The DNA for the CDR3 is TGTGCCAGCTCGGCCGAGTGGGAGGGGTTTAATGAGCAGTTCTTC. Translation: CASSAEWEGFNEQFF.